Sequencing of this T cell receptor beta chain was carried out in a study of blood T cell repertoires in COVID-19. Method: immunoSEQ multiplex PCR; TCRdb's copy keeps in-frame clones and lacks some. This sample has about 150,000 clones, with about 90% found just once. The CDR3 has 14 amino acids. CDR1 and CDR2 (germline): SGHAT, FQDESV (reference sequence). With 5 bases clipped from V and 7 bases from J, the junction kept 5 bases outside the gene matches. The table lists this clone with a count of one. The material sequenced was peripheral blood. The TCR was taken from a man in his fifties or sixties with acute or convalescent COVID-19. V gene TRBV11-1 combines with J gene TRBJ2-1; 10 bases agree with TRBD2. Here the CDR3 DNA reads TGTGCCAGCAGCCTGGGACTAGCGCCGAATGAGCAGTTCTTC. As protein: CASSLGLAPNEQFF.